This paragraph reports one TCR beta chain. Its specificity is not known. The data derive from a study of cytomegalovirus exposure and HLA in healthy donors. Study-wide results and caveats: Researchers reportedly found TCR beta sequences accurately predicted most subjects' HLA-A and HLA-B alleles. Reports described diagnosis of cytomegalovirus status by the classifier as highly specific and sensitive.

J lost 5 bases, V lost 6 bases, and 10 bases had no gene match. The CDR3 extends over 15 amino acids. CDR1 and CDR2 (germline): MNHEY, SVGAGI. PCR amplification relied on 60 Vbeta primers (plus 13 Jbeta primers). TCRdb's table, derived via immunoSEQ multiplex PCR, lists solely in-frame clones and lacks some. Of 170,000 or so clones in the sample, about four fifths were seen once. This chain links TRBV6-5 with TRBJ2-5; 9 nucleotides agree with TRBD1. This receptor was taken from a young man in good health and CMV-seronegative. Sequences were obtained from PBMCs. The CDR3 region is CASSTPTGGWETQYF. The CDR3 nucleotides are TGTGCCAGCAGCACCCCCACAGGGGGCTGGGAGACCCAGTACTTC.